A single sample gave rise to the 27 T cell receptor beta chains below, sequenced in a study of blood T cells in healthy people across ages. The second PCR ran roughly 7 to 11 cycles with a sample-barcoded 5' primer and J-beta primers. TCRdb reprocessed the 5' RACE reads via MiXCR and lists one record per CDR3 protein. The sample carries 1.4 million to 1.5 million distinct CDR3 sequences, roughly 40% recorded once. The sample consisted of blood. The receptors derive from a woman aged 18-29 years in good health.

A remark on this clonotype: Compared with germline, one end of the junction differs, possibly owing to a read error. The chain uses TRBV6-1 and TRBJ2-5, with TRBD1 matching over 8 bases. This CDR3 has 16 amino acids. The V gene's germline CDR1 is MNHNS and CDR2 SASEGT. CDR3 in DNA: TGTGCCGGCAGTGAACAGCCAGGGGGCCGTAAAGAGACCCAGTACTTC. This codes for CAGSEQPGGRKETQYF.

This clonotype occurred a few times. This chain connects TRBV20-1 to TRBJ2-7; no reliable D call. Looked up from germline, CDR1 is DFQATT and CDR2 is SNEGSKA (reference sequence). V was clipped by 2 bases and J by 3 bases, with 17 bases between them. The CDR3 length is 15 residues. The CDR3 sequence: CSARSPPHLNYEQYF. The CDR3 bases are TGCAGTGCTAGATCCCCTCCTCACCTAAACTACGAGCAGTACTTC.

The chain is built from TRBV7-3 and TRBJ2-1, with 7 bases fitting TRBD1. V shed 1 base, J shed 7 bases, and the junction held 7 bases outside the gene matches. This CDR3 spans 15 amino acids. The germline V gene has CDR1 SGHTA and CDR2 FQGTGA. The DNA of the CDR3 is TGTGCCAGCAGCTTAAAAGGACAGGCCTCGAATGAGCAGTTCTTC. It translates to CASSLKGQASNEQFF.

The chain recombines TRBV7-2 with TRBJ2-4; D is possibly TRBD2 (6 bases). The V gene lost 11 bases and the J gene lost 8 bases, with 22 bases spanning the gap. From germline, CDR1 is SGHTA and CDR2 FQGNSA. The CDR3 totals 14 residues. In DNA, the CDR3 is TGTGCCTGCCGCGGGACCGCCGCGTGGGACATTCAGTACTTC. Protein sequence: CACRGTAAWDIQYF.

CDR3 sequence reads: CASSTRLAVTTDTQYF. The CDR3 DNA follows: TGTGCCAGCAGTACCAGACTAGCGGTGACCACAGATACGCAGTATTTT. The J gene is TRBJ2-3, the V gene TRBV27; TRBD2 agrees at 9 bases. CDR1 is MNHEY and CDR2 is SMNVEV in the germline V gene (reference sequence). The CDR3 has 16 residues. The V gene end was trimmed by 5 bases and the J gene end by 2 bases; junction bases not matched to a gene: 8.

This sequence joins TRBV11-3 and TRBJ2-5; maybe TRBD2 (5 bases). V was clipped by 2 bases and J by 11 bases, with 27 bases between them. This CDR3 contains 17 residues. Germline CDR1 SGHNT, CDR2 YENEEA. The CDR3 is CASSLTTLGQTYNEQYF. In DNA, the CDR3 is TGTGCCAGCAGCTTAACTACACTAGGTCAAACCTACAATGAGCAGTACTTC.

The chain carries TRBV20-1 and TRBJ1-2; tentatively, D is TRBD1 (5 bases). In germline, CDR1 is DFQATT, CDR2 SNEGSKA (reference sequence). V dropped 2 bases and J dropped 11 bases, with 21 bases sitting between them. The CDR3 is 14 amino acids. CDR3 sequence: CSARKGISPLGYTF. The CDR3 DNA reads as TGCAGTGCTAGAAAGGGGATATCACCATTAGGGTACACCTTC.

This clonotype was picked up a small number of times. CDR3 loop: CASSHGTGPSVTQYF. CDR3 DNA sequence: TGTGCCAGCAGCCACGGTACGGGTCCTTCGGTGACCCAGTACTTC. This sequence joins TRBV6-5 and TRBJ2-5; D gene unclear. V lost 6 bases to trimming and J lost 7 bases, with 21 bases between them. This CDR3 contains 15 residues. The germline V gene encodes CDR1 MNHEY and CDR2 SVGAGI.

The chain links TRBV5-5 to TRBJ2-3; 8 bases align to TRBD2. V trimming: 2 bases; J trimming: 0 bases; junction bases outside the gene matches: 5. The CDR3 extends over 16 amino acids. The V gene's germline CDR1 is SGHKS and CDR2 YYEKEE (reference sequence). The CDR3: CASSFGPGGSTDTQYF. In nucleotides, the CDR3 is TGTGCCAGCAGCTTTGGACCGGGAGGGAGCACAGATACGCAGTATTTT.

The chain combines TRBV20-1 with TRBJ1-1; D remains ambiguous. The V gene lost 3 bases and the J gene lost 2 bases, with 10 bases spanning the gap. CDR1 and CDR2 (germline): DFQATT, SNEGSKA (reference sequence). The CDR3 has 13 amino acids. The CDR3: CSASKVPNTEAFF. In DNA form, the CDR3 reads TGCAGTGCTAGCAAAGTCCCTAACACTGAAGCTTTCTTT.

This clonotype was detected many times. The V and J genes are TRBV3-1 and TRBJ2-7, with D uncertain. The germline gives CDR1 LGHDT, CDR2 YNNKEL (reference sequence). The CDR3 is 13 residues long. Trimming cost V 6 bases and J 3 bases, with 12 bases left between them. The CDR3 reads CASSRSPHYEQYF. CDR3 DNA sequence: TGTGCCAGCAGTAGGTCGCCCCACTACGAGCAGTACTTC.

The chain carries TRBV12-3 or TRBV12-4 and TRBJ1-1; D is unresolved. The CDR3 is made up of 16 amino acids. Trimming took off 3 bases at V and 0 bases at J, with 14 bases between the two ends. The CDR3 region is CASSFRTITMNTEAFF. The DNA for the CDR3 is TGTGCCAGCAGTTTTCGGACTATAACGATGAACACTGAAGCTTTCTTT.

J is TRBJ2-2 and V is TRBV5-1; no reliable D call. CDR1 SGHRS and CDR2 YFSETQ come from the germline V gene. V lost 3 bases, J lost 2 bases, and 11 bases lay in between. This CDR3 is 15 amino acids long. CDR3 sequence (DNA): TGCGCCAGCAGCTCGTCGGCTCAAAACACCGGGGAGCTGTTTTTT. It encodes CASSSSAQNTGELFF.

The rearrangement uses TRBV13 and TRBJ2-5; TRBD2 matches at 9 bases. Germline V gene data show CDR1 as PRHDT and CDR2 as FYEKMQ (reference sequence). The CDR3 spans 15 residues. Trimming at V came to 5 bases and at J to 2 bases, leaving 6 bases not matched to a gene. The CDR3 DNA follows: TGTGCCAGCAGCCCCTATAGCGGGGGACAAGAGACCCAGTACTTC. Translated: CASSPYSGGQETQYF.

The chain links TRBV10-3 to TRBJ2-7; unclear D gene. Trimming took 2 bases from V and 9 from J, leaving 8 bases between them. Germline CDR1 is ENHRY and CDR2 is SYGVKD. The CDR3 is 11 residues long. The CDR3 region is CAISEGKRQYF. The CDR3 nucleotides read TGTGCCATCAGTGAGGGGAAACGGCAGTACTTC.

This chain connects TRBV18 to TRBJ1-3; the D gene is possibly TRBD1 (5 bases). CDR1 is KGHSH and CDR2 is LQKENI in the germline V gene. This CDR3 has 18 amino acids. V was clipped by 5 bases and J by 0 bases, with 20 bases between them. CDR3 DNA: TGTGCCAGCTCAACATTGAAGCGGGGCCAAAACTCTGGAAACACCATATATTTT. Protein sequence: CASSTLKRGQNSGNTIYF. Using reference TRBV18 and TRBJ1-3 for the parts outside the CDR3, the full variable domain is NAGVMQNPRHLVRRRGQEARLRCSPMKGHSHVYWYRQLPEEGLKFMVYLQKENIIDESGMPKERFSAEFPKEGPSILRIQQVVRGDSAAYFCASSTLKRGQNSGNTIYFGEGSWLTVV.

The chain joins TRBV6-5 to TRBJ2-7; tentative D call: TRBD1 (6 bases). The CDR3 extends over 16 amino acids. The V and J ends lost 4 bases and 1 base respectively, with 17 bases between them. Per germline, CDR1 MNHEY and CDR2 SVGAGI. CDR3 nucleotide sequence: TGTGCCAGCAGTTCCCCGACAGGCGGAGCTTCCTACGAGCAGTACTTC. Translation gives CASSSPTGGASYEQYF.

V usage is TRBV5-1 and J usage is TRBJ2-5; 13 bases line up with TRBD2. CDR1 is SGHRS, CDR2 YFSETQ, per germline. Germline trimming cut 4 bases from V and 3 bases from J; bases unmatched to any gene: 9. This CDR3 is 17 amino acids long. In DNA, the CDR3 is TGCGCCAGCAGCCCTGGACTAGCGGGGGCGATTGAAGAGACCCAGTACTTC. This gives the protein CASSPGLAGAIEETQYF.

J is TRBJ2-7 and V is TRBV14; D remains ambiguous. CDR3 length: 14 residues. Germline CDR1 reads SGHDN; CDR2 reads FVKESK. V lost 0 bases and J lost 3, with 9 bases in between. The CDR3 protein is CASSQEGFLYEQYF. For the CDR3, the DNA is TGTGCCAGCAGCCAAGAGGGGTTCCTCTACGAGCAGTACTTC.

This rearrangement joins TRBV7-9 to TRBJ2-6; the D is unclear. Trimming left V 3 bases short and J 0 bases short, with 21 bases between. The CDR3 has 20 residues. Germline loops: CDR1 SEHNR, CDR2 FQNEAQ (reference sequence). CDR3 residues: CASSFFTPYYRSSGANVLTF. The CDR3 nucleotides read TGTGCCAGCAGCTTCTTTACCCCATATTACCGGAGCTCTGGGGCCAACGTCCTGACTTTC.

V gene TRBV14 combines with J gene TRBJ2-4; 13 positions match TRBD2. The V gene end was trimmed by 4 bases and the J gene end by 0 bases; junction bases not matched to a gene: 3. CDR3 length equals 17 residues. CDR1 is SGHDN and CDR2 is FVKESK in the germline V gene. The CDR3 loop reads CASSRGLAGLAKNIQYF. The CDR3, as DNA: TGTGCCAGCAGCCGGGGACTAGCGGGACTAGCCAAAAACATTCAGTACTTC.

This chain connects TRBV10-3 to TRBJ2-3, with D hard to call. V was shortened by 4 bases and J by 4 bases, with 15 bases between the two germline ends. This CDR3 spans 15 amino acids. Germline V gene data show CDR1 as ENHRY and CDR2 as SYGVKD. In DNA form, the CDR3 reads TGTGCCATCAGTGGAGGATCGGAAGGGCCAGATACGCAGTATTTT. Its protein product is CAISGGSEGPDTQYF.

This clonotype was counted between two and nine times. The gene calls are TRBV5-1 and TRBJ2-5; TRBD2 matches at 9 bases. The CDR3 consists of 13 residues. From germline, CDR1 is SGHRS and CDR2 YFSETQ. The J segment lost 3 bases and the V segment lost 5 bases, leaving 2 bases of the junction unmatched. The DNA of the CDR3 is TGCGCCAGCAGTATAGCGGGGGAAGAGACCCAGTACTTC. This gives the protein CASSIAGEETQYF.

This rearrangement joins TRBV20-1 to TRBJ2-6; 8 bases match TRBD2. V shed 0 bases, J shed 0 bases, and the junction held 7 bases outside the gene matches. This CDR3 spans 18 amino acids. Germline assignment: CDR1 DFQATT and CDR2 SNEGSKA (reference sequence). CDR3 bases: TGCAGTGCTAGAGAAGCCGTAGCGGGACTCTCTGGGGCCAACGTCCTGACTTTC. It yields the protein CSAREAVAGLSGANVLTF.

V gene TRBV12-3 or TRBV12-4 combines with J gene TRBJ2-2; 9 positions match TRBD2. The V gene end was trimmed by 2 bases and the J gene end by 6 bases; junction bases not matched to a gene: 4. The CDR3 runs 15 residues. The CDR3 region is CASSLKAGGPGELFF. The CDR3 bases are TGTGCCAGCAGTTTAAAAGCGGGGGGCCCCGGGGAGCTGTTTTTT.

The chain has TRBV12-5 and TRBJ2-1; D tentatively fits TRBD1 or TRBD2 (5 bases each). Trimming pared 5 bases from V and 4 bases from J, leaving 18 bases between. The germline gives CDR1 LGHNT, CDR2 FRNRAP. The CDR3 has 16 amino acids. CDR3 sequence (DNA): TGTGCTAGTGGTCCTGGGGCCCTACGGGGATACAATGAGCAGTTCTTC. This encodes CASGPGALRGYNEQFF.

This clonotype has just a few counts. This chain joins TRBV6-5 and TRBJ1-2; possible D gene TRBD1, 6 bases. The length of the CDR3 is 13 residues. In germline, CDR1 is MNHEY, CDR2 SVGAGI. Between the trimmed V and J ends, which lost 2 bases and 4 bases, there was a span of 8 bases. The CDR3 bases are TGTGCCAGCAGTTACGGGGGCGGCTATGGCTACACCTTC. This translates into CASSYGGGYGYTF.